Below are 9 T cell receptor beta chains sequenced from a single sample in a study of low-dose radiotherapy and immunotherapy resistance in tumors. Described time point: before trial treatment. TRAV- and TRBV-specific primers primed first-strand cDNA, covering alpha and beta chains. It was with a constant-region primer and a V-primer adapter that TCRs were amplified over approximately 18 PCR cycles. MiXCR, run by TCRdb on the reads, gives a single entry per CDR3 protein. The sample has 80,000 to 95,000 distinct CDR3 sequences, 9% to 9.5% seen once. The sample was PBMCs, taken before treatment. Receptors were obtained from a male donor with prostate cancer.

The sample holds many counts of this clonotype. This chain connects TRBV6-2 or TRBV6-3 to TRBJ2-3; 11 bases match TRBD2. Losses at the gene ends were 5 bases for V and 3 bases for J; bases not matched to a gene: 4. The CDR3 is 15 amino acids. Germline V CDR1 and CDR2: MNHEY, SVGEGT. In DNA, the CDR3 is TGTGCCAGCAGTCAACTAGCGGGAGCAACAGATACGCAGTATTTT. Protein sequence: CASSQLAGATDTQYF.

This clonotype was seen a few times. The chain couples TRBV9 to TRBJ2-7; 8 positions agree with TRBD1. The CDR3 is 13 amino acids. Looked up from germline, CDR1 is SGDLS and CDR2 is YYNGEE. The V gene end was trimmed by 0 bases and the J gene end by 6 bases; junction bases not matched to a gene: 2. CDR3 sequence (DNA): TGTGCCAGCAGCGTAGTACAGGGGGGCGAGCAGTACTTC. Translating gives CASSVVQGGEQYF.

In regard to this clonotype: A far more abundant clone sits one base away, making this likely a read error. The chain has TRBV4-3 and TRBJ2-2, with TRBD2 as a possible D gene (6 bases). The CDR3 runs 16 residues. Germline V gene data show CDR1 as LGHNA and CDR2 as YSLEER. The CDR3 region is CASSQAGTANTGGLFF. CDR3 nucleotides: TGCGCCAGCAGCCAAGCCGGAACAGCGAACACCGGGGGGCTGTTTTTT.

This clonotype was observed at least ten times. V and J are TRBV19 and TRBJ2-1; D perhaps matches TRBD2 (5 bases). The length of the CDR3 is 14 residues. Germline CDR1 is LNHDA and CDR2 is SQIVND (reference sequence). V lost 8 bases and J 6 bases, leaving 17 bases between the germline ends. The CDR3 nucleotides are TGTGCCAGTCGCATTGGGCCAGCGGCCAATGAGCAGTTCTTC. It is translated as CASRIGPAANEQFF.

This clonotype was recorded at least ten times. This chain links TRBV28 with TRBJ1-1, with a tentative D call TRBD1 (5 bases). Germline lookup yields CDR1 MDHEN and CDR2 SYDVKM. The CDR3 covers 15 residues. V was clipped by 6 bases and J by 4 bases, with 18 bases between them. CDR3 loop: CASSPDPGGSTEAFF. The CDR3 nucleotides read TGTGCCAGCAGCCCCGACCCCGGGGGTTCCACTGAAGCTTTCTTT.

This clonotype was seen many times. V and J are TRBV20-1 and TRBJ2-7; D may match TRBD1 or TRBD2 (5 bases each). Per germline, CDR1 DFQATT and CDR2 SNEGSKA (reference sequence). CDR3 length: 14 residues. Trimming removed 1 base at V and 0 bases at J, with 10 bases between. Here the CDR3 DNA reads TGCAGTGCTAGAGGGGACCCCGGCTCCTACGAGCAGTACTTC. Translation: CSARGDPGSYEQYF.

This clonotype was recorded at least ten times. The genes are TRBV12-5 and TRBJ2-1, with D possibly called TRBD1 or TRBD2 (5 bases each). V lost 4 bases and J 14 bases, leaving 12 bases between the germline ends. CDR1 is LGHNT and CDR2 is FRNRAP in the germline V gene. The CDR3 loop spans 11 amino acids. CDR3 loop: CASGSGGKEFF. The CDR3 region has the DNA TGTGCTAGTGGTTCTGGGGGAAAGGAGTTCTTC.

This clonotype was counted many times. The chain recombines TRBV3-1 with TRBJ1-4; D might be TRBD1 (5 bases). Germline V gene data show CDR1 as LGHDT and CDR2 as YNNKEL (reference sequence). This CDR3 comprises 16 residues. V was shortened by 1 base and J by 3 bases, with 12 bases between the two germline ends. The CDR3 is CASSQGGSGSNEKLFF. The CDR3 bases are TGTGCCAGCAGCCAAGGGGGGTCGGGCTCTAATGAAAAACTGTTTTTT.

This clonotype was counted many times. The V and J genes are TRBV7-2 and TRBJ2-2; no reliable D call. Germline CDR1 and CDR2: SGHTA and FQGNSA. With 7 bases removed from V and 1 base from J, the gap between germline ends came to 19 bases. The CDR3 length is 17 residues. The CDR3, as DNA: TGTGCCAGCACCCAAACCCCACGGCGGATGAACACCGGGGAGCTGTTTTTT. Protein sequence: CASTQTPRRMNTGELFF. Filled out from reference TRBV7-2 and TRBJ2-2, the complete variable domain reads GAGVSQSPSNKVTEKGKDVELRCDPISGHTALYWYRQSLGQGLEFLIYFQGNSAPDKSGLPSDRFSAERTGGSVSTLTIQRTQQEDSAVYLCASTQTPRRMNTGELFFGEGSRLTVL.